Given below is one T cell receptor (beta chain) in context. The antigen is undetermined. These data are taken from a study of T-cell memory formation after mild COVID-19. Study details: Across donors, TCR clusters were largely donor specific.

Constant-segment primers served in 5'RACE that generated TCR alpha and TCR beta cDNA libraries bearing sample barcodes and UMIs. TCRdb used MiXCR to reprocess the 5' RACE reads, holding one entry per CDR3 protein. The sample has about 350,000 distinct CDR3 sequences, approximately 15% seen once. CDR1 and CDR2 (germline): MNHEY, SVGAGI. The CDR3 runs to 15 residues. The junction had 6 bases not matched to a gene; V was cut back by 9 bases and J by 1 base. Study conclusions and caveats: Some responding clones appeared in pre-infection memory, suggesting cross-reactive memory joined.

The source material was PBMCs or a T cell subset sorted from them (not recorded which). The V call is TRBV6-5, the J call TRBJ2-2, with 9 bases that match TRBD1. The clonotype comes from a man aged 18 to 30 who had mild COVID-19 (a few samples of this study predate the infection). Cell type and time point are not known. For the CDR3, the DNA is TGTGCCAGTATACCGGGACAGGGGAACACCGGGGAGCTGTTTTTT. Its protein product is CASIPGQGNTGELFF.